Below, one T cell receptor beta chain is given with its context. This sample stems from a study of PD-L1 blockade in urothelial cancer. Study-wide context: In 2014 therapy began: atezolizumab 1,200 mg intravenously every 3 weeks. Twenty-five of the 29 patients were men with bladder-origin urothelial cancer.

Germline V lookup: CDR1 LNHNV, CDR2 YYDKDF (reference sequence). With 0 bases removed from V and 4 bases from J, the gap between germline ends came to 10 bases. This CDR3 has 15 residues. Indicated time point: pretreatment peripheral blood. Patients yielded 1 to 8 samples each, pretreatment and on-treatment. Synthetic TCR analog templates were spiked into all PCRs individually. The protocol was immunoSEQ multiplex PCR, while the TCRdb copy is restricted to in-frame clones and leaves out a portion. The data contain 100,000 to 150,000 clones, about 88% of them singletons. The material sequenced was PBMCs, taken around atezolizumab (anti-PD-L1) treatment. The rearrangement links TRBV15 to TRBJ2-1; possibly TRBD1 for D (6 bases). The sequence came from a man aged 45 to 65 with urothelial cancer. The CDR3 loop is CATSRDQGQYNEQFF. CDR3 nucleotide sequence: TGTGCCACCAGCAGAGACCAGGGGCAATACAATGAGCAGTTCTTC.